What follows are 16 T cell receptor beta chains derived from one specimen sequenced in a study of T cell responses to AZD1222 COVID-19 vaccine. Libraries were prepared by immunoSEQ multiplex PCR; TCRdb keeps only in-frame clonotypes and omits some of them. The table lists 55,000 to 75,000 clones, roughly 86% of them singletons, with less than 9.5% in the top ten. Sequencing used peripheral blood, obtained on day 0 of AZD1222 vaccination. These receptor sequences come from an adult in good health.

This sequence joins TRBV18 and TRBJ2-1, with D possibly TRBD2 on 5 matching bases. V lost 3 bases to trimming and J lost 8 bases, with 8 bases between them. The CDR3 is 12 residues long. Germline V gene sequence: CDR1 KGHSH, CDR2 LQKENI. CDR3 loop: CASSPQRDEQFF. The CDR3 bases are TGTGCCAGCTCACCGCAGAGGGATGAGCAGTTCTTC.

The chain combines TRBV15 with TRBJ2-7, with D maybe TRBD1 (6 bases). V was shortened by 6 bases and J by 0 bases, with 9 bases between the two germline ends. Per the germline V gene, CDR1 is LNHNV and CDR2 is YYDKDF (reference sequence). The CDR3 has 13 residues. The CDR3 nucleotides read TGTGCCACCAGGGACAGAAGCTCCTACGAGCAGTACTTC. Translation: CATRDRSSYEQYF.

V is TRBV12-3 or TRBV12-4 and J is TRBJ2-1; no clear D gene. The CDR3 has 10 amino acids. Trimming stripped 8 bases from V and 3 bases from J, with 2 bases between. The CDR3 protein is CASGYNEQFF. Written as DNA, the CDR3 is TGTGCCAGCGGCTACAATGAGCAGTTCTTC.

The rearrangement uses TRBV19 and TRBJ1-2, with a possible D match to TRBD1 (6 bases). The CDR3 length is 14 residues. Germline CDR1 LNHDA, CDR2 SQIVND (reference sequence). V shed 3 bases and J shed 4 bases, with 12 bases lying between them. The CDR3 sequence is CASSIWRQAYGYTF. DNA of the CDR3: TGTGCCAGTAGTATTTGGAGACAGGCCTATGGCTACACCTTC.

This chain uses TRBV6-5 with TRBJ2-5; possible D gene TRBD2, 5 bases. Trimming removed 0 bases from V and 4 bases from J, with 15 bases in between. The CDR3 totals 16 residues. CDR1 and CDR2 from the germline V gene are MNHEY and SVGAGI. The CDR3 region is CASSYSGSWAGETQYF. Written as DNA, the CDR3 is TGTGCCAGCAGTTACTCTGGCTCATGGGCGGGAGAGACCCAGTACTTC.

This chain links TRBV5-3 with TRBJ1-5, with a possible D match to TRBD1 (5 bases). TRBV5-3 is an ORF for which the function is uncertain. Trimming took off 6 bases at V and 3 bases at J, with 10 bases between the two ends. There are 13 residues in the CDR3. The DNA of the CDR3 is TGTGCCAGAATAGGGGACTCCAATCAGCCCCAGCATTTT. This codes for CARIGDSNQPQHF.

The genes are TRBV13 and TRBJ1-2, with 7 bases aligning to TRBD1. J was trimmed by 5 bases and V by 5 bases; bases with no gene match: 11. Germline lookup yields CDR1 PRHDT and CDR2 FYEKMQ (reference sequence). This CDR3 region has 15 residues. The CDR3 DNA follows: TGTGCCAGCAGCCTCGATCGGACAGGTGGATATGGCTACACCTTC. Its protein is CASSLDRTGGYGYTF.

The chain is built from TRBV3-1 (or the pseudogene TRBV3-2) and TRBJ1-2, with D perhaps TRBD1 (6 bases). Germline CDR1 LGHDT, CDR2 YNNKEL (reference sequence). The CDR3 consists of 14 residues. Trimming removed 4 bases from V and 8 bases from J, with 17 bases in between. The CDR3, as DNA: TGTGCCAGCAGCCGTCGGGGGGCCGGGGAGGGCTACACCTTC. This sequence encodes CASSRRGAGEGYTF.

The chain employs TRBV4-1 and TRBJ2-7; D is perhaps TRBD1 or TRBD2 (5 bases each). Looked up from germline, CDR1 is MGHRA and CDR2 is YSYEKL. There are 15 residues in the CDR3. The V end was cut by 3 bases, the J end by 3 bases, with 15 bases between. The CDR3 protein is CASSQAPGGGYEQYF. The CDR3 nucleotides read TGCGCCAGCAGCCAGGCGCCGGGTGGGGGCTACGAGCAGTACTTC.

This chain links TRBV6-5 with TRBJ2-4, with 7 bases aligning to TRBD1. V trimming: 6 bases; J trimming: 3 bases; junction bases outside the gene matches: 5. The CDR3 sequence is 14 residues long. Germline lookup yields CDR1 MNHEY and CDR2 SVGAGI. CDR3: CASRGTDSKNIQYF. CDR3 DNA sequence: TGTGCCAGCAGGGGGACAGATAGCAAAAACATTCAGTACTTC.

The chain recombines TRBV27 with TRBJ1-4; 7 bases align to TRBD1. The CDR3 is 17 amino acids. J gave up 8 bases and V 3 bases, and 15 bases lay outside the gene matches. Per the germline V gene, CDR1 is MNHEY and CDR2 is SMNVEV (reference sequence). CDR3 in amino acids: CASSFSQLNRGGEKLFF. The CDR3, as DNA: TGTGCCAGCAGTTTTTCCCAATTGAACAGGGGAGGGGAAAAACTGTTTTTT.

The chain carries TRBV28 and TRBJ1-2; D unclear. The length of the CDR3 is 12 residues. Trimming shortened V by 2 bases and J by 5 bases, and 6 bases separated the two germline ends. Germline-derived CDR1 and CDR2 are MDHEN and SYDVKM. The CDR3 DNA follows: TGTGCCAGCAGTTTACCCGGATATGGCTACACCTTC. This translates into CASSLPGYGYTF.

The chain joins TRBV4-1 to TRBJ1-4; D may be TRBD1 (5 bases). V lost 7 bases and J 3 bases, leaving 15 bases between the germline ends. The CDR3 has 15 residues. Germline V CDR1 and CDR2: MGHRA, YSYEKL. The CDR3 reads CASTPRGGANEKLFF. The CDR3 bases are TGCGCCAGCACCCCTAGAGGAGGGGCTAATGAAAAACTGTTTTTT.

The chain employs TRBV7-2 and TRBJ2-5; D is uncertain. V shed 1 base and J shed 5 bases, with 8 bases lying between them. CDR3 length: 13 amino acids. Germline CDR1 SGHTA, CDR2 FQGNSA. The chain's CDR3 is CASSLGPPETQYF. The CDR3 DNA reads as TGTGCCAGCAGCTTAGGGCCCCCGGAGACCCAGTACTTC.

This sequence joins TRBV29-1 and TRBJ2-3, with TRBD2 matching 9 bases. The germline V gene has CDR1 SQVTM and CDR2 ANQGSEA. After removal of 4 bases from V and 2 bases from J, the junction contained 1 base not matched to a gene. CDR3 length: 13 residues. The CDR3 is CSVGGRVTDTQYF. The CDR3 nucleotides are TGCAGCGTTGGCGGGAGGGTCACAGATACGCAGTATTTT.

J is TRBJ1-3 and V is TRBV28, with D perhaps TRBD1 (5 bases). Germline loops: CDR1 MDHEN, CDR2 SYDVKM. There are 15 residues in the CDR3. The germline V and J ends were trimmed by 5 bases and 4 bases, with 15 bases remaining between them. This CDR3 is CASSPWIRGGNTIYF. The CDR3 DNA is TGTGCCAGCAGTCCCTGGATTAGGGGCGGAAACACCATATATTTT. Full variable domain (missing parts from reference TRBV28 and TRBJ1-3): DVKVTQSSRYLVKRTGEKVFLECVQDMDHENMFWYRQDPGLGLRLIYFSYDVKMKEKGDIPEGYSVSREKKERFSLILESASTNQTSMYLCASSPWIRGGNTIYFGEGSWLTVV.